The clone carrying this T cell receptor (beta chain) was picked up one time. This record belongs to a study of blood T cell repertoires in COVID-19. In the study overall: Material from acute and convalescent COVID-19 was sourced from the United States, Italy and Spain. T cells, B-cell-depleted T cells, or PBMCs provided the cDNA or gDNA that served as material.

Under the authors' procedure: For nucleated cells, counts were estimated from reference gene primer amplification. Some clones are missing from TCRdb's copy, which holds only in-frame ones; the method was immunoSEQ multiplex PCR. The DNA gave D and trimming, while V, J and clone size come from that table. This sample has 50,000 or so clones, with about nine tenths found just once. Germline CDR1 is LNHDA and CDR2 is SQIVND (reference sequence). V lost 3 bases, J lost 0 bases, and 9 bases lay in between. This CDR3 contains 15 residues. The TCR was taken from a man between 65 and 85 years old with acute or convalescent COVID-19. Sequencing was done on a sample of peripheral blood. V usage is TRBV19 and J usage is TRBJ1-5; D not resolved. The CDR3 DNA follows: TGTGCCAGTAGTATGCTGGGCGATAGCAATCAGCCCCAGCATTTT. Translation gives CASSMLGDSNQPQHF.